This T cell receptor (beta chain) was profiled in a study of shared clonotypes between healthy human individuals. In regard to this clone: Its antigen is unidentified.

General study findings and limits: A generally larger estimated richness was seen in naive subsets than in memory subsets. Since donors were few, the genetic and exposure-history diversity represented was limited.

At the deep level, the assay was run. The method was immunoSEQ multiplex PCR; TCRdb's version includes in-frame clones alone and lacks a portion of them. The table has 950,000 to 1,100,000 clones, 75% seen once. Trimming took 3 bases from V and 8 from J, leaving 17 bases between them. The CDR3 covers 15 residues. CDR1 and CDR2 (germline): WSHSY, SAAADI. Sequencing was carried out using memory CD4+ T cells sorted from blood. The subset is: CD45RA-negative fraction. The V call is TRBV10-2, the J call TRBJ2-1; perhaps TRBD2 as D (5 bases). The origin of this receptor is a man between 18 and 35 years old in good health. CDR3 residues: CASSDLGSGFHEQFF. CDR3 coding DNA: TGCGCCAGCAGTGACCTAGGATCGGGGTTCCATGAGCAGTTCTTC.